The 9 T cell receptor beta chains below all came from one sample that was sequenced in a study of OX40 agonist ivuxolimab in advanced cancers. Sequencing used immunoSEQ multiplex PCR; TCRdb keeps in-frame clones, though not all of them. The sample lists 65,000 to 85,000 clones; nearly 85% were seen once. Source: CD4+ or CD8+ T cells sorted from blood, taken in a trial of the OX40 agonist ivuxolimab. The source of these receptors is an adult with an advanced solid tumor such as melanoma, head and neck, liver or kidney cancer.

The genes are TRBV10-3 and TRBJ2-1, with D tentatively TRBD1 (5 bases). Germline CDR1 ENHRY, CDR2 SYGVKD. V dropped 7 bases and J dropped 6 bases, with 13 bases sitting between them. The CDR3 spans 13 residues. CDR3 protein: CAITGDSPNEQFF. The CDR3 nucleotides are TGTGCCATCACCGGCGACAGTCCCAATGAGCAGTTCTTC.

The V call is TRBV5-1, the J call TRBJ1-1; D call uncertain. Germline V gene sequence: CDR1 SGHRS, CDR2 YFSETQ. Trimming took 4 bases from V and 0 from J, leaving 7 bases between them. This CDR3 is 13 amino acids long. The CDR3 loop reads CASSPSVNTEAFF. CDR3 DNA sequence: TGCGCCAGCAGCCCTTCAGTGAACACTGAAGCTTTCTTT.

The V call is TRBV27, the J call TRBJ2-2; 9 positions agree with TRBD2. Per germline, CDR1 MNHEY and CDR2 SMNVEV (reference sequence). The CDR3 is 17 amino acids. With V trimmed by 4 bases and J by 5 bases, 11 bases remained unmatched. CDR3 bases: TGTGCCAGCAGTTACCTCGGGCTAGCGGGAAAGACCGGGGAGCTGTTTTTT. Its protein is CASSYLGLAGKTGELFF.

This clone was seen a handful of times. The CDR3 nucleotides read TGTGCCAGCAGGGGGACAGGAACCTACGAGCAGTACTTC. This sequence encodes CASRGTGTYEQYF. The gene calls are TRBV6-5 and TRBJ2-7, with 8 bases fitting TRBD1. Per the germline V gene, CDR1 is MNHEY and CDR2 is SVGAGI. The V segment lost 6 bases and the J segment 2 bases; nucleotides outside the gene matches: 3. The CDR3 is 13 residues long.

The rearrangement uses TRBV9 and TRBJ2-7; TRBD2 aligns across 9 bases. The V gene's germline CDR1 is SGDLS and CDR2 YYNGEE. With 0 bases clipped from V and 0 bases from J, the junction kept 4 bases outside the gene matches. This CDR3 contains 16 residues. In nucleotides, the CDR3 is TGTGCCAGCAGCGTAGATGGGACTAGCCCCTCCTACGAGCAGTACTTC. Translation gives CASSVDGTSPSYEQYF.

The rearrangement uses TRBV5-5 and TRBJ2-5, with 12 bases identical to TRBD1. Germline CDR1 SGHKS, CDR2 YYEKEE (reference sequence). The CDR3 runs to 15 residues. V was pared by 5 bases and J by 5 bases, with 7 bases of the junction left unmatched. CDR3 bases: TGTGCCAGCAGTAGGGGACAGGGGGCCAGTGAGACCCAGTACTTC. Amino acids: CASSRGQGASETQYF.

This clone was counted only a few times. The chain has TRBV5-4 and TRBJ2-1; D may be TRBD1 (5 bases). Trimming stripped 2 bases from V and 6 bases from J, with 9 bases between. CDR3 length: 13 residues. Per germline, CDR1 SGHNT and CDR2 YYREEE (reference sequence). CDR3 DNA: TGTGCCAGCAGCTTCCCAGGGTTCAATGAGCAGTTCTTC. Protein sequence: CASSFPGFNEQFF.

This clone showed up just a few times. The chain joins TRBV9 to TRBJ1-2; D may be TRBD1 (5 bases). The length of the CDR3 is 15 residues. The V end lost 2 bases, the J end lost 4 bases, and 15 bases lay between the germline ends. Germline CDR1 reads SGDLS; CDR2 reads YYNGEE. CDR3 DNA sequence: TGTGCCAGCAGCGTGATGGGCCAGGGTGGCTATGGCTACACCTTC. Its translation: CASSVMGQGGYGYTF.

The genes are TRBV6-5 and TRBJ2-7, with TRBD1 identical over 9 bases. J gave up 5 bases and V 8 bases, and 13 bases lay outside the gene matches. The CDR3 has 15 amino acids. CDR1 and CDR2 from the germline V gene are MNHEY and SVGAGI. The CDR3 loop reads CASGPPGTGRDEQYF. For the CDR3, the DNA is TGTGCCAGCGGTCCACCGGGGACAGGGAGGGACGAGCAGTACTTC.